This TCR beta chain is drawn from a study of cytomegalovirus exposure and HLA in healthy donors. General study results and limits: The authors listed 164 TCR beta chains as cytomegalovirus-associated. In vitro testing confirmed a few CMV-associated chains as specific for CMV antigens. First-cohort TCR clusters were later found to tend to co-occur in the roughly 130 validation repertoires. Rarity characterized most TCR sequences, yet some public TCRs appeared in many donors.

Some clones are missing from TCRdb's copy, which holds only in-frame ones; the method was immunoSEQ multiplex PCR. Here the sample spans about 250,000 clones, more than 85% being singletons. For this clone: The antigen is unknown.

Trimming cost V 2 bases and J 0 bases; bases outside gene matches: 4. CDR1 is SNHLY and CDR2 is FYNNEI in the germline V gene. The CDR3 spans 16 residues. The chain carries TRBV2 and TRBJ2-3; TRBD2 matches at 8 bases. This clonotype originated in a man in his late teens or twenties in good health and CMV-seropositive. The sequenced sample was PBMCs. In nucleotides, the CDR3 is TGTGCCAGCAGTGAATGGGTAGCGGGGAGCACAGATACGCAGTATTTT. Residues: CASSEWVAGSTDTQYF.